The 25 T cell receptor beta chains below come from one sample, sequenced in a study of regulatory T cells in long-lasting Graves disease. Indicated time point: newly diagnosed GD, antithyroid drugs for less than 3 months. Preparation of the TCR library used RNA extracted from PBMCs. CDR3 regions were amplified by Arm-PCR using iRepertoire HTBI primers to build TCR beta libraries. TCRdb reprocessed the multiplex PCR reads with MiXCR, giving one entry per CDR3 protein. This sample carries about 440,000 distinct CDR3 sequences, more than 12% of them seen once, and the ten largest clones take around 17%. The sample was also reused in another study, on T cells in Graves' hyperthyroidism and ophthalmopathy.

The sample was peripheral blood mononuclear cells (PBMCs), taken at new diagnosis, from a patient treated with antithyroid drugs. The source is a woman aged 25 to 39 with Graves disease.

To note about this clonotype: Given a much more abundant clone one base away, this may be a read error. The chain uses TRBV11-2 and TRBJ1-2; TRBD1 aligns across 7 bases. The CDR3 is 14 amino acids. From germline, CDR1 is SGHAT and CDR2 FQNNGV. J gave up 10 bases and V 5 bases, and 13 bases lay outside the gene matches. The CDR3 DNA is TGTGCCAGCAGCACCACCGTGGGACAGAATGACTACACCTTC. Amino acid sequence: CASSTTVGQNDYTF. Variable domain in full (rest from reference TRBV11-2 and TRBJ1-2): EAGVAQSPRYKIIEKRQSVAFWCNPISGHATLYWYQQILGQGPKLLIQFQNNGVVDDSQLPKDRFSAERLKGVDSTLKIQPAKLEDSAVYLCASSTTVGQNDYTFGSGTRLTVV.

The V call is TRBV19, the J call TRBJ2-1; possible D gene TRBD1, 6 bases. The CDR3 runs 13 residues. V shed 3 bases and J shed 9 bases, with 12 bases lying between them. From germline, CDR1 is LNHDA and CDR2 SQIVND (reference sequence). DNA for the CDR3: TGTGCCAGTAGTATTCCTAAGGGGGTTGAGCAGTTCTTC. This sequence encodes CASSIPKGVEQFF.

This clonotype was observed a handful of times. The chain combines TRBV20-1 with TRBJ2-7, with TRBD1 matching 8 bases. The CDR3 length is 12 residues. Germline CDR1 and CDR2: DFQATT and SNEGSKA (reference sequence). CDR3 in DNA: TGCGGTGTTTGGACAGGGTCCTACGAGCAGTACTTC. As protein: CGVWTGSYEQYF.

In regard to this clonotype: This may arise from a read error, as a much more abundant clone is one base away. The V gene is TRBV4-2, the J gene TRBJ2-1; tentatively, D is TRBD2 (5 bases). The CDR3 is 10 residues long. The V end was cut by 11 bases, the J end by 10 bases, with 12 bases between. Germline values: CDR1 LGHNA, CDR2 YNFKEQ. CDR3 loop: CAEGGYEQFF. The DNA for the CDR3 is TGTGCCGAGGGCGGCTACGAGCAGTTCTTC.

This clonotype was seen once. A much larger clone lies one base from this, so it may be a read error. The CDR3: CSASPLAGAGGDGQYF. In DNA form, the CDR3 reads TGCAGTGCTAGTCCGCTAGCGGGAGCCGGGGGGGACGGGCAGTACTTC. The chain carries TRBV20-1 and TRBJ2-7, with 10 bases matching TRBD2. CDR3 size: 16 residues. With V trimmed by 3 bases and J by 9 bases, 17 bases remained unmatched. Germline loops: CDR1 DFQATT, CDR2 SNEGSKA (reference sequence).

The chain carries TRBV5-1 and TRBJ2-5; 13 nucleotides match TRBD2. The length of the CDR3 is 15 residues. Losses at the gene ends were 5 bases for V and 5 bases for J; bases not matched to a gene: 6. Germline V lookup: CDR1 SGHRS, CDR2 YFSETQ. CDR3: CASRPRTSGSETQYF. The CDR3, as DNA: TGCGCCAGCAGACCCCGGACTAGCGGGAGTGAGACCCAGTACTTC.

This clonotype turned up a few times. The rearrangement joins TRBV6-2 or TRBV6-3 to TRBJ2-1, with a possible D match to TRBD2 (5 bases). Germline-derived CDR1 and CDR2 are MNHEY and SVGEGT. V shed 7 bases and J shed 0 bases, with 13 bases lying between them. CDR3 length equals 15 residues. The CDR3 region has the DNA TGTGCCAGCAAGAACGGACTGCACTCCTACAATGAGCAGTTCTTC. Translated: CASKNGLHSYNEQFF.

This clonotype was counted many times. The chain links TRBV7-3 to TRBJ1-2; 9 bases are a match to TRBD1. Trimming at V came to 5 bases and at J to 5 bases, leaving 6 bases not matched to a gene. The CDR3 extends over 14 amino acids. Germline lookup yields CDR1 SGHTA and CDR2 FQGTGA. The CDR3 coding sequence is TGTGCCAGCAGCGCCAGCGGACAGGGGTATGGCTACACCTTC. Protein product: CASSASGQGYGYTF.

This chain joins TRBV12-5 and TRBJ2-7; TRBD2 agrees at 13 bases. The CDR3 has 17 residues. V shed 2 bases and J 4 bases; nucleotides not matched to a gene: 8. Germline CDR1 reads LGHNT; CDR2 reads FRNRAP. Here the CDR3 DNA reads TGTGCTAGTGGTTTGCCTGGACTAGCGGGAGTCTCTTACGAGCAGTACTTC. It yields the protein CASGLPGLAGVSYEQYF.

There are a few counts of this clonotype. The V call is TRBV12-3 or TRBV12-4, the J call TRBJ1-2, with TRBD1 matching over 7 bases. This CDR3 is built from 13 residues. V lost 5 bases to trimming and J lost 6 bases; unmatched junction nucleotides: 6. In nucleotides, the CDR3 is TGTGCCAGCAGTACACAGGGGTGGGATGGCTACACCTTC. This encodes CASSTQGWDGYTF.

The CDR3 sequence: CASSLQRMSYEQYF. CDR3 nucleotides: TGTGCCAGCAGTTTACAACGGATGTCCTACGAGCAGTACTTC. The chain joins TRBV28 to TRBJ2-7; D unclear. Per germline, CDR1 MDHEN and CDR2 SYDVKM. Trimming took off 2 bases at V and 1 base at J, with 9 bases between the two ends. There are 14 residues in the CDR3.

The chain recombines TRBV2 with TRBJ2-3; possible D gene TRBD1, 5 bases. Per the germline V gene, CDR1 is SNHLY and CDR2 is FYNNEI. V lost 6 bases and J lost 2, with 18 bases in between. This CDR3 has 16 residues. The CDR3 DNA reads TGTGCCAGCAGCGCCACACACGGACAATCCACAGATACGCAGTATTTT. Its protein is CASSATHGQSTDTQYF.

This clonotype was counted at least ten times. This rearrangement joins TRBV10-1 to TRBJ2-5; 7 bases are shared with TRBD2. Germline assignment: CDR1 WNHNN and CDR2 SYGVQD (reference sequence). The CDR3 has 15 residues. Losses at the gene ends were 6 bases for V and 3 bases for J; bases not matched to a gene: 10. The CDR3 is CASSPWASGKETQYF. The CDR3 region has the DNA TGCGCCAGCAGCCCTTGGGCTAGCGGAAAAGAGACCCAGTACTTC.

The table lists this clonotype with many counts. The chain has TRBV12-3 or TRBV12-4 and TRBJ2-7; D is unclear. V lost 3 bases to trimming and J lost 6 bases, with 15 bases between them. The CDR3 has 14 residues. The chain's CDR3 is CASSLALGSREQYF. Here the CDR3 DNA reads TGTGCCAGCAGTTTGGCCTTGGGGTCCCGCGAGCAGTACTTC.

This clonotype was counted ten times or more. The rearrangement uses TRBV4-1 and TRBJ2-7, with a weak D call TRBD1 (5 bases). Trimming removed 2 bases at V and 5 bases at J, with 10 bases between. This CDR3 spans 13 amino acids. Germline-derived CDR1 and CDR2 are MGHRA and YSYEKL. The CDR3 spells CASSQTGPNEQYF. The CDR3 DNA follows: TGCGCCAGCAGCCAAACAGGACCCAACGAGCAGTACTTC.

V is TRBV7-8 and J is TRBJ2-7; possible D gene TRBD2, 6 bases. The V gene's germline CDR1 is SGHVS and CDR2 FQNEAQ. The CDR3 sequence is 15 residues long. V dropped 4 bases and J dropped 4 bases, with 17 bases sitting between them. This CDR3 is CASSSRDSLVYEQYF. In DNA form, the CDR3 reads TGTGCCAGCAGCTCTCGGGACTCTTTGGTTTACGAGCAGTACTTC.

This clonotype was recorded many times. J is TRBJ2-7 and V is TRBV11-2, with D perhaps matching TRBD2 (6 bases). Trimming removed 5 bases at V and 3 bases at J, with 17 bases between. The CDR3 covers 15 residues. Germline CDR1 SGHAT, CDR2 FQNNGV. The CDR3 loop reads CASSTHPGLSYEQYF. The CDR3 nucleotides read TGTGCCAGCAGCACTCACCCGGGACTCAGCTACGAGCAGTACTTC.

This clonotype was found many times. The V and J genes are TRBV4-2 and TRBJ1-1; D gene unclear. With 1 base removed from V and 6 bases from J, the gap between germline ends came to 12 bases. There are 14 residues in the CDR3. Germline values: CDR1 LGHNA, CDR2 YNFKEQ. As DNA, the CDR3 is TGTGCCAGCAGCCAAGGCGGTGAGGGTGCTGAAGCTTTCTTT. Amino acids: CASSQGGEGAEAFF.

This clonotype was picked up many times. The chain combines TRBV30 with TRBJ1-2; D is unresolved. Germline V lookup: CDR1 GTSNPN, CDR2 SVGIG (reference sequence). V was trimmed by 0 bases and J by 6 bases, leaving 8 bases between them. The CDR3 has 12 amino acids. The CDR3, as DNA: TGTGCCTGGAGTGTAACTCGCGATGGCTACACCTTC. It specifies CAWSVTRDGYTF.

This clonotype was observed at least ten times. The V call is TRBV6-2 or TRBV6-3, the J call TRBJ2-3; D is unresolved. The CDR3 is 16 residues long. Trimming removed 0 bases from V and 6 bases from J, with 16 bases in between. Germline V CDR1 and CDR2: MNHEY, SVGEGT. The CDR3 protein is CASSYSVSRVEDTQYF. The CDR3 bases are TGTGCCAGCAGTTACTCGGTCTCCCGGGTGGAGGATACGCAGTATTTT.

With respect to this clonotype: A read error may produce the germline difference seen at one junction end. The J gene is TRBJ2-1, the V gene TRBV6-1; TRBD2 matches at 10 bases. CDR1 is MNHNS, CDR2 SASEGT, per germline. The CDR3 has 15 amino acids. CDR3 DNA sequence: TGTGCCAGCACTGAAAGCGGGAGGGCCGCGGATGAGCAGTTCTTC. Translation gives CASTESGRAADEQFF.

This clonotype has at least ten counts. CDR3 DNA: TGTGCCAGCAGTGAGCCTAGCGGGGGAAGCTCCTACGAGCAGTACTTC. This gives the protein CASSEPSGGSSYEQYF. The chain employs TRBV2 and TRBJ2-7; TRBD2 matches 10 bases. From germline, CDR1 is SNHLY and CDR2 FYNNEI. After removal of 3 bases from V and 0 bases from J, the junction contained 5 bases not matched to a gene. This CDR3 contains 16 residues.

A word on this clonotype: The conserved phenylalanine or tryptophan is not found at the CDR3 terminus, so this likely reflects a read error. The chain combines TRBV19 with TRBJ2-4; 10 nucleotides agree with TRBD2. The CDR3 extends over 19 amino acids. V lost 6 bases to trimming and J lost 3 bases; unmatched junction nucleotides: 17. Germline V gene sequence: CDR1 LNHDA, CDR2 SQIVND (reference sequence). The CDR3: CASSLPLAGVTRGKNIQYS. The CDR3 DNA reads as TGTGCCAGTAGCCTTCCCCTAGCGGGAGTAACCCGGGGCAAAAACATTCAGTACTCC.

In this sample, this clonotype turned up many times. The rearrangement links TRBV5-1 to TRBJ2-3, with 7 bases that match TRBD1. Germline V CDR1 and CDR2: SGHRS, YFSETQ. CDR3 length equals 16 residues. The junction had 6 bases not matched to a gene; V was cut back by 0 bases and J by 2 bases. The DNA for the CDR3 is TGCGCCAGCAGCTTGGGGACAGGCAGTCCCACAGATACGCAGTATTTT. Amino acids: CASSLGTGSPTDTQYF.

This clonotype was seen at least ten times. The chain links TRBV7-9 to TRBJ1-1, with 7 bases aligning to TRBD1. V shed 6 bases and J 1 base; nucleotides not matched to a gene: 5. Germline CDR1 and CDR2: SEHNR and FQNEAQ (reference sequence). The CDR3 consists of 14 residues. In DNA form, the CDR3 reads TGTGCCAGCAGGGTTGACAGGGAGAACACTGAAGCTTTCTTT. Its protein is CASRVDRENTEAFF.